This T cell receptor (beta chain) was found in a study of T cells in Graves' hyperthyroidism and ophthalmopathy. The wider study: Peripheral blood was obtained at initial diagnosis, preceding any treatment.

The TCR beta CDR3 regions underwent amplification using RNA transcripts as the source. The HTBI primer set served for first-round RT-PCR of the TCR CDR3. In TCRdb, the multiplex PCR reads were re-called with MiXCR into one record per CDR3 protein. The sample yields a few hundred thousand distinct CDR3 sequences, more than 15% seen once. Patients aged 18 to 65 had newly diagnosed hyperthyroidism lasting under 2 months. Diagnostic decisions used clinical symptoms, serum thyroxine and TRAb, thyroid ultrasound and orbital computed tomography. Germline loops: CDR1 SGHAT, CDR2 FQNNGV. This CDR3 has 16 residues. Details on this clonotype: Compared with germline, one end of the junction differs, possibly owing to a read error.

This TCR came from a woman aged 30 to 39 with Graves' hyperthyroidism. The sequenced sample consisted of blood. This chain links TRBV11-2 with TRBJ2-2; TRBD2 aligns across 10 bases. Here the CDR3 reads CASSVQLAGNTGKLFF. The CDR3 bases are TGTGCCAGCAGCGTACAACTAGCGGGAAACACCGGGAAGCTGTTTTTT.